The 18 T cell receptor beta chains presented below share a single source sample, sequenced in a study of blood T cell repertoires in COVID-19. Produced via immunoSEQ multiplex PCR; TCRdb's table is partial and in-frame only. The sample contains 150,000 to 200,000 clones, 80% to 90% of which appear only once. Source material: peripheral blood. The receptors here all came from a woman between 55 and 75 years old who had recovered from COVID-19.

The table lists this clone with a few counts. The chain has TRBV6-5 and TRBJ2-2, with D possibly matching TRBD2 (5 bases). The CDR3 sequence is 15 residues long. The germline V gene has CDR1 MNHEY and CDR2 SVGAGI. V was shortened by 6 bases and J by 1 base, with 12 bases between the two germline ends. CDR3 nucleotide sequence: TGTGCCAGCAGGAGGGCCAGCTTGAACACCGGGGAGCTGTTTTTT. Translated, it gives CASRRASLNTGELFF.

The rearrangement uses TRBV27 and TRBJ2-7; a weak D match, TRBD1 (6 bases). This CDR3 region has 15 residues. Germline lookup yields CDR1 MNHEY and CDR2 SMNVEV (reference sequence). V was shortened by 2 bases and J by 2 bases, with 13 bases between the two germline ends. CDR3 DNA sequence: TGTGCCAGCAGTTTAGGGGCAGGGGCGACCTACGAGCAGTACTTC. Its translation: CASSLGAGATYEQYF.

V and J are TRBV10-1 and TRBJ2-2; the D gene is possibly TRBD2 (6 bases). The CDR3 contains 15 residues. Trimming pared 0 bases from V and 4 bases from J, leaving 9 bases between. Germline V CDR1 and CDR2: WNHNN, SYGVQD (reference sequence). CDR3: CASSESGGATGELFF. The CDR3 DNA sequence: TGCGCCAGCAGTGAGTCCGGAGGGGCCACCGGGGAGCTGTTTTTT.

This clone appeared once. The chain is built from TRBV7-6 and TRBJ2-2; 8 nucleotides match TRBD1. Trimming cost V 5 bases and J 3 bases; bases outside gene matches: 8. The CDR3 runs to 16 residues. Germline V gene data show CDR1 as SGHVS and CDR2 as FNYEAQ. Here the CDR3 reads CASSRFWTGYTGELFF. CDR3 bases: TGTGCCAGCAGCCGCTTTTGGACAGGGTACACCGGGGAGCTGTTTTTT.

The V call is TRBV24-1, the J call TRBJ2-2; 7 nucleotides align to TRBD1. V gave up 5 bases and J gave up 5 bases; unmatched junction bases: 7. Germline V gene data show CDR1 as KGHDR and CDR2 as SFDVKD. CDR3 length: 15 residues. CDR3 nucleotides: TGTGCCACCAGTGGTTACAGGGGAAGGACCGGGGAGCTGTTTTTT. It is translated as CATSGYRGRTGELFF.

The gene calls are TRBV5-4 and TRBJ2-1; 12 bases fit TRBD2. V lost 4 bases and J lost 4; bases outside the gene matches: 3. The CDR3 extends over 15 amino acids. CDR1 is SGHNT and CDR2 is YYREEE in the germline V gene (reference sequence). The CDR3 coding sequence is TGTGCCAGCAGCAACGGACTAGCGGGGTACAATGAGCAGTTCTTC. Translating it yields CASSNGLAGYNEQFF.

This chain uses TRBV3-1 (or the pseudogene TRBV3-2) with TRBJ1-3; D gene unclear. The germline CDR1 and CDR2 sequences are LGHDT and YNNKEL (reference sequence). The CDR3 has 16 amino acids. Trimming shortened V by 4 bases and J by 2 bases, and 15 bases separated the two germline ends. The CDR3 loop reads CASSLQTGTAGNTIYF. In nucleotides, the CDR3 is TGTGCCAGCAGCCTCCAGACTGGAACGGCTGGAAACACCATATATTTT.

The chain has TRBV24-1 and TRBJ2-5; 8 positions agree with TRBD1. J gave up 4 bases and V 3 bases, and 9 bases lay outside the gene matches. CDR3 length: 16 amino acids. CDR1 and CDR2 (germline): KGHDR, SFDVKD. CDR3 protein: CATSDPGQGPGETQYF. The DNA for the CDR3 is TGTGCCACCAGTGATCCCGGACAGGGCCCAGGAGAGACCCAGTACTTC.

This chain links TRBV6-1 with TRBJ2-5, with TRBD2 matching 11 bases. Germline CDR1 MNHNS, CDR2 SASEGT. The V gene end was trimmed by 4 bases and the J gene end by 1 base; junction bases not matched to a gene: 5. CDR3 length: 16 residues. CDR3 amino acids: CASSAGTSGPQETQYF. CDR3 DNA: TGTGCCAGCAGTGCTGGGACTAGCGGTCCCCAAGAGACCCAGTACTTC.

This clone came up a few times. The chain has TRBV5-4 and TRBJ2-1; 7 bases agree with TRBD1. This CDR3 has 16 residues. J was trimmed by 2 bases and V by 4 bases; bases with no gene match: 9. Germline V gene sequence: CDR1 SGHNT, CDR2 YYREEE (reference sequence). In nucleotides, the CDR3 is TGTGCCAGCAGCATAAGACAGGGTAGCACCTACAATGAGCAGTTCTTC. Translating it yields CASSIRQGSTYNEQFF.

The V and J genes are TRBV7-6 and TRBJ2-2; 10 positions agree with TRBD1. CDR3 length: 16 amino acids. The V gene's germline CDR1 is SGHVS and CDR2 FNYEAQ. With V trimmed by 2 bases and J by 6 bases, 6 bases remained unmatched. The CDR3 reads CASSLYLDRGAGELFF. The DNA for the CDR3 is TGTGCCAGCAGCTTATATCTGGACAGGGGGGCCGGGGAGCTGTTTTTT. Looking up the rest from reference TRBV7-6 and TRBJ2-2 gives the full variable domain: GAGVSQSPRYKVTKRGQDVALRCDPISGHVSLYWYRQALGQGPEFLTYFNYEAQQDKSGLPNDRFSAERPEGSISTLTIQRTEQRDSAMYRCASSLYLDRGAGELFFGEGSRLTVL.

The V gene is TRBV6-6, the J gene TRBJ2-3, with unresolved D. Germline values: CDR1 MNHNY, CDR2 SVGAGI (reference sequence). CDR3 length: 12 residues. With 10 bases removed from V and 9 bases from J, the gap between germline ends came to 17 bases. Written as DNA, the CDR3 is TGTGCCACCTCTCCCCTCGCCGGGACGCAGTATTTT. This translates into CATSPLAGTQYF.

Concerning this clone itself: Distinct nucleotide sequences in the sample also encode this CDR3. The V gene is TRBV9, the J gene TRBJ1-2, with a weak D call TRBD1 (5 bases). V lost 2 bases and J 2 bases, leaving 7 bases between the germline ends. Germline CDR1 is SGDLS and CDR2 is YYNGEE. This CDR3 is 13 amino acids long. The CDR3 reads CASSVRGNYGYTF. CDR3 sequence (DNA): TGTGCCAGCAGCGTGCGGGGGAACTATGGCTACACCTTC.

V gene TRBV5-4 combines with J gene TRBJ2-7; TRBD1 is a possible D gene (6 bases). V lost 2 bases and J lost 0, with 21 bases in between. Germline lookup yields CDR1 SGHNT and CDR2 YYREEE (reference sequence). The CDR3 is 18 residues long. CDR3 loop: CASSFFSTWDTSSYEQYF. The CDR3, as DNA: TGTGCCAGCAGCTTTTTCTCCACTTGGGACACCAGCTCCTACGAGCAGTACTTC.

The chain uses TRBV7-9 and TRBJ2-2; 8 bases are shared with TRBD1. The V segment lost 5 bases and the J segment 6 bases; nucleotides outside the gene matches: 14. The length of the CDR3 is 17 residues. Germline V gene data show CDR1 as SEHNR and CDR2 as FQNEAQ (reference sequence). The CDR3 here is CASSPRGQGAHPGELFF. CDR3 coding DNA: TGTGCCAGCAGCCCAAGGGGCCAGGGGGCCCACCCCGGGGAGCTGTTTTTT.

This clone has a count of ten or more. This sequence joins TRBV11-2 and TRBJ1-4; 10 bases match TRBD1. The J segment lost 4 bases and the V segment lost 5 bases, leaving 7 bases of the junction unmatched. The CDR3 extends over 16 amino acids. Germline V gives CDR1 SGHAT, CDR2 FQNNGV. The CDR3 sequence is CASSEDRGLLNEKLFF. In nucleotides, the CDR3 is TGTGCCAGCAGCGAGGACAGGGGGTTACTTAATGAAAAACTGTTTTTT.

The chain uses TRBV29-1 and TRBJ2-1, with a possible D match to TRBD1 (5 bases). CDR1 and CDR2 (germline): SQVTM, ANQGSEA. The CDR3 is made up of 15 amino acids. The germline V and J ends were trimmed by 3 bases and 1 base, with 13 bases remaining between them. CDR3 nucleotides: TGCAGCGTTGACCCTAAGGGGCCATCCTACAATGAGCAGTTCTTC. It yields the protein CSVDPKGPSYNEQFF.

The genes are TRBV10-1 and TRBJ2-7; D is possibly TRBD1 (5 bases). This CDR3 contains 13 residues. The germline gives CDR1 WNHNN, CDR2 SYGVQD (reference sequence). V was trimmed by 6 bases and J by 5 bases, leaving 14 bases between them. CDR3 loop: CASSLNLGDEQYF. The DNA of the CDR3 is TGCGCCAGCAGCCTCAACTTAGGGGACGAGCAGTACTTC.